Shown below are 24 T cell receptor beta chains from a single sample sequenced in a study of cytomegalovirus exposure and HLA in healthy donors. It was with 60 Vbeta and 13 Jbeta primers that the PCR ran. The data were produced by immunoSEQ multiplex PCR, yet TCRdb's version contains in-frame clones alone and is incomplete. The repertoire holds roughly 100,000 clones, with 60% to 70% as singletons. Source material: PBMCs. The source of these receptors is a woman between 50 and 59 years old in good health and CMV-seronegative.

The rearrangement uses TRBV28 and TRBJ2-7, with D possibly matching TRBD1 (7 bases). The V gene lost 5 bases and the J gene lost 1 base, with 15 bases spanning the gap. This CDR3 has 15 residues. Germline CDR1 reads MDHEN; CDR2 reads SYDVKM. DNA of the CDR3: TGTGCCAGCAGTCCCGTCCCAGGGGGGTCCTACGAGCAGTACTTC. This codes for CASSPVPGGSYEQYF.

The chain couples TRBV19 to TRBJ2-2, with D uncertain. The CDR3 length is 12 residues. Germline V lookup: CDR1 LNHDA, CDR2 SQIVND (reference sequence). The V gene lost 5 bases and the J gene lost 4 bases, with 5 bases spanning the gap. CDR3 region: CASSYSTGELFF. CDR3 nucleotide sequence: TGTGCCAGTAGTTATAGCACCGGGGAGCTGTTTTTT. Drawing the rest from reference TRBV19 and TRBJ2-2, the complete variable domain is DGGITQSPKYLFRKEGQNVTLSCEQNLNHDAMYWYRQDPGQGLRLIYYSQIVNDFQKGDIAEGYSVSREKKESFPLTVTSAQKNPTAFYLCASSYSTGELFFGEGSRLTVL.

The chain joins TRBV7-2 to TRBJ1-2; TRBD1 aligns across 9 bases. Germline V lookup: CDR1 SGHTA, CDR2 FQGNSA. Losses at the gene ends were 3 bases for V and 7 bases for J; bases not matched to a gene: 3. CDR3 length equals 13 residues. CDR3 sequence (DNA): TGTGCCAGCAGCTTGGGGGACAGGGTTGGCTACACCTTC. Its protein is CASSLGDRVGYTF.

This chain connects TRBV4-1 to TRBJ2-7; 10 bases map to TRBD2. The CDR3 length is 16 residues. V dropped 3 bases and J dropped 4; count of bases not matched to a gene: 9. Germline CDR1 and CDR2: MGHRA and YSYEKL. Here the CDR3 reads CASSQSGRALRYEQYF. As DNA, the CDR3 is TGCGCCAGCAGCCAGAGCGGGAGGGCCTTGAGGTACGAGCAGTACTTC.

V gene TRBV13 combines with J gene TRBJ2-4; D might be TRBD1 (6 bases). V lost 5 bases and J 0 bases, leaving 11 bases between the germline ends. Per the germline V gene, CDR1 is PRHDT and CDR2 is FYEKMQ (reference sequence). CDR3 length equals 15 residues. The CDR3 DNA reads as TGTGCCAGCAGCAGGGGACACCTAGCCAAAAACATTCAGTACTTC. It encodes CASSRGHLAKNIQYF.

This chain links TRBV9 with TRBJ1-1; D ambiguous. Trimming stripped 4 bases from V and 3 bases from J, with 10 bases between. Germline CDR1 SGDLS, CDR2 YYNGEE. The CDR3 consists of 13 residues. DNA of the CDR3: TGTGCCAGCAGCCCGAGGTCCGACACTGAAGCTTTCTTT. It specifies CASSPRSDTEAFF.

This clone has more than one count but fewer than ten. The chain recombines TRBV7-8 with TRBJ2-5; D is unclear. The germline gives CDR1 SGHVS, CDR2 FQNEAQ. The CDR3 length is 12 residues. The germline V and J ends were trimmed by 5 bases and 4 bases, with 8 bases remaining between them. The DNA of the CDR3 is TGTGCCAGCAGCACTTACAGAGAGACCCAGTACTTC. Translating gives CASSTYRETQYF.

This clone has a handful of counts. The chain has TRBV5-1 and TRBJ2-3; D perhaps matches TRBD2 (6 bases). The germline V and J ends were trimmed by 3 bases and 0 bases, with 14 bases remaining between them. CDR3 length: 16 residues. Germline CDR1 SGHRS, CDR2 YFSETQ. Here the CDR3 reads CASSYRGGISTDTQYF. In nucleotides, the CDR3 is TGCGCCAGCAGCTACCGTGGGGGGATTAGCACAGATACGCAGTATTTT.

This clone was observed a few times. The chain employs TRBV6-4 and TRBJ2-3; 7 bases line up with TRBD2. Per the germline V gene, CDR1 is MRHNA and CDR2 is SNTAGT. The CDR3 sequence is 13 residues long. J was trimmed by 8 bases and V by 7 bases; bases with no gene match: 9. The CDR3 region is CASMAGVGGTQYF. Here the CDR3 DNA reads TGTGCCAGCATGGCGGGAGTAGGCGGTACGCAGTATTTT.

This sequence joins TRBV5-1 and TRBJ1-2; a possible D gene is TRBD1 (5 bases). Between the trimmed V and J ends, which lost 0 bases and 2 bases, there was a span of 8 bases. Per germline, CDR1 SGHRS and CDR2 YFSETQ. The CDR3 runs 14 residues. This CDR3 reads CASSLDRQNYGYTF. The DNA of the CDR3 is TGCGCCAGCAGCTTGGACAGACAGAACTATGGCTACACCTTC. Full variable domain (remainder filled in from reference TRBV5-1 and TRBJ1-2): KAGVTQTPRYLIKTRGQQVTLSCSPISGHRSVSWYQQTPGQGLQFLFEYFSETQRNKGNFPGRFSGRQFSNSRSEMNVSTLELGDSALYLCASSLDRQNYGYTFGSGTRLTVV.

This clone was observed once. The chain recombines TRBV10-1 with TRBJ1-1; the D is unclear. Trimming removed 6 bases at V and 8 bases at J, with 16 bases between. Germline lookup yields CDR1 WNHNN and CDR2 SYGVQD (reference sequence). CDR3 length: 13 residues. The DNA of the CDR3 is TGCGCCAGCAGGACCGACGAGGCGACCGAAGCTTTCTTT. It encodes CASRTDEATEAFF.

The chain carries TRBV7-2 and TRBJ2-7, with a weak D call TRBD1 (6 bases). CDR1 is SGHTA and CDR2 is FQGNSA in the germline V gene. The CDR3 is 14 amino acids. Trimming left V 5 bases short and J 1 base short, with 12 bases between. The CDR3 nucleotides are TGTGCCAGCAGCATTAATCAGGGGTCCTACGAGCAGTACTTC. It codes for CASSINQGSYEQYF. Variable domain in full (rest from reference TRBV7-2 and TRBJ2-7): GAGVSQSPSNKVTEKGKDVELRCDPISGHTALYWYRQSLGQGLEFLIYFQGNSAPDKSGLPSDRFSAERTGGSVSTLTIQRTQQEDSAVYLCASSINQGSYEQYFGPGTRLTVT.

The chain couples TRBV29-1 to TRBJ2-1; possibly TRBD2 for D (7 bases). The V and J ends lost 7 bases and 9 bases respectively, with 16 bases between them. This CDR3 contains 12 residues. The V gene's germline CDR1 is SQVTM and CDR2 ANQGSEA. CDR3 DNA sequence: TGCAGCGCGGTAGGGGGGGGCTTTGAGCAGTTCTTC. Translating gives CSAVGGGFEQFF.

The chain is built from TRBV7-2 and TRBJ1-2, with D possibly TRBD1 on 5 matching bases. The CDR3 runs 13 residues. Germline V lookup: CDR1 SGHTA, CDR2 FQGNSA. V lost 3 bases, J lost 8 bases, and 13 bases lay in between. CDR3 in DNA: TGTGCCAGCAGCTTTGCAGGGTCCGGGGGCTACACCTTC. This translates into CASSFAGSGGYTF.

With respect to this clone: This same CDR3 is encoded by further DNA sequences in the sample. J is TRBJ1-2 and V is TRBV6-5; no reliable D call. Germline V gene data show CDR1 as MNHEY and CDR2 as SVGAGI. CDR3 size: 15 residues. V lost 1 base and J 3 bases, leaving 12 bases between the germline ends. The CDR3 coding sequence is TGTGCCAGCAGTTACTTTTCAGGCAGTGACTATGGCTACACCTTC. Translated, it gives CASSYFSGSDYGYTF.

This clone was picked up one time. The CDR3 DNA is TGCGCCAGCAGCCAAGTTGCGGATAACTATGGCTACACCTTC. It translates to CASSQVADNYGYTF. The rearrangement joins TRBV4-1 to TRBJ1-2; D gene uncertain. Per the germline V gene, CDR1 is MGHRA and CDR2 is YSYEKL. Trimming removed 1 base at V and 1 base at J, with 7 bases between. The CDR3 contains 14 residues.

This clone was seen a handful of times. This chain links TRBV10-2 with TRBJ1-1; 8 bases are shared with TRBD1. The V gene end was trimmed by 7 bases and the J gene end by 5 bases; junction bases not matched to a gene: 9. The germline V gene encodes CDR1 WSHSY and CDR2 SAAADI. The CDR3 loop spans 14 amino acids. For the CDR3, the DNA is TGCGCCAGCACCTTAGGACAGGGTAATACTGAAGCTTTCTTT. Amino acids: CASTLGQGNTEAFF.

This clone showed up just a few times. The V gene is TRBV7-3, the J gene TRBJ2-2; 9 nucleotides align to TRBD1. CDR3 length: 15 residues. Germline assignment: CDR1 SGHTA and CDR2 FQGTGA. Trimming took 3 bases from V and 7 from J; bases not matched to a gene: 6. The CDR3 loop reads CASSFPPGQGGELFF. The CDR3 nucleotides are TGTGCCAGCAGCTTTCCCCCGGGACAGGGCGGGGAGCTGTTTTTT.

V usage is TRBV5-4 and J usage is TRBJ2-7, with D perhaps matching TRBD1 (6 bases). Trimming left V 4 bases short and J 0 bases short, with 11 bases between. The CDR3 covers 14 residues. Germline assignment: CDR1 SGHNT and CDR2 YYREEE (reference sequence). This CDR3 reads CASSASRGSYEQYF. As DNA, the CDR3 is TGTGCCAGCAGCGCCAGCAGGGGCTCCTACGAGCAGTACTTC.

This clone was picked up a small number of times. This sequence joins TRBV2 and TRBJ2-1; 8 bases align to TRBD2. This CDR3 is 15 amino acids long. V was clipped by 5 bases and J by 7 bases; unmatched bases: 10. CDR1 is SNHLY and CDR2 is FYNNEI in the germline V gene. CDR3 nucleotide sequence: TGTGCCAGCAGTAAAAGCGGGAGCCTAGGGAATGAGCAGTTCTTC. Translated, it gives CASSKSGSLGNEQFF.

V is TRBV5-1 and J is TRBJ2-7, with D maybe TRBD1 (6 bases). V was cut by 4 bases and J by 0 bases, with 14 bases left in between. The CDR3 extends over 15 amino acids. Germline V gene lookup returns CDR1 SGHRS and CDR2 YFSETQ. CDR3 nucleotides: TGCGCCAGCAGCAGTCAACAGGGAAGCTCCTACGAGCAGTACTTC. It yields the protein CASSSQQGSSYEQYF.

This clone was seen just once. The CDR3 here is CASSLAGSGRIDTQYF. Here the CDR3 DNA reads TGTGCCAGCAGCTTAGCGGGTAGCGGGAGGATAGATACGCAGTATTTT. The chain uses TRBV7-9 and TRBJ2-3; 10 bases match TRBD2. The J segment lost 5 bases and the V segment lost 0 bases, leaving 5 bases of the junction unmatched. Germline CDR1 reads SEHNR; CDR2 reads FQNEAQ (reference sequence). The CDR3 has 16 residues. Full variable domain (rest looked up from reference TRBV7-9 and TRBJ2-3): DTGVSQNPRHKITKRGQNVTFRCDPISEHNRLYWYRQTLGQGPEFLTYFQNEAQLEKSRLLSDRFSAERPKGSFSTLEIQRTEQGDSAMYLCASSLAGSGRIDTQYFGPGTRLTVL.

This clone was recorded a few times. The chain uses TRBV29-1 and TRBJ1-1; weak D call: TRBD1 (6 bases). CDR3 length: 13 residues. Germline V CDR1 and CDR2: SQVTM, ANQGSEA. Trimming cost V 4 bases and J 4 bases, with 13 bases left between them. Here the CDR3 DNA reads TGCAGCGTTGGAGTCCAGGGGATCACTGAAGCTTTCTTT. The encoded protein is CSVGVQGITEAFF.

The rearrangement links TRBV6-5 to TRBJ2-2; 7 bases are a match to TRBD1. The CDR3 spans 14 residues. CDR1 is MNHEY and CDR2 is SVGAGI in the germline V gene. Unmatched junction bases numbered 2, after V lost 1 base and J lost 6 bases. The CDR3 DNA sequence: TGTGCCAGCAGTTACTACGGGACAGCCGGGGAGCTGTTTTTT. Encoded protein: CASSYYGTAGELFF.